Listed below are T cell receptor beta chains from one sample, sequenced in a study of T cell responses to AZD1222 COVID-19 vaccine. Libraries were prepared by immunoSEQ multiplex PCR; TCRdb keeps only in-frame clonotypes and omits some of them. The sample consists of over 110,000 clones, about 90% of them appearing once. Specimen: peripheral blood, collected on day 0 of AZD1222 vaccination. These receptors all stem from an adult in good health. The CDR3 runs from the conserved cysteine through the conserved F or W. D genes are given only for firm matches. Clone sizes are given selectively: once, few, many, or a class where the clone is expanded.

TGTGCCAGCTCACCACCGGGACAGGGGAATTCACCCCTCCACTTT,CASSPPGQGNSPLHF,TRBJ1-6,once,TRBV18,TRBD1
TGTGCCAGCAGCCTCAGAGGGGCAGCCTCTGCAACTAATGAAAAACTGTTTTTT,CASSLRGAASATNEKLFF,TRBJ1-4,.,TRBV3-1/TRBV3-2,.
TGTGCCAGCAGTGAGGATTGGCACCCACGGGGTCTTACACCCCTCCACTTT,CASSEDWHPRGLTPLHF,TRBJ1-6,.,TRBV6-1,.
TGTGCCAGCAGCCAAGGGCCGGCAACAGGGTACACTGAAGCTTTCTTT,CASSQGPATGYTEAFF,TRBJ1-1,.,TRBV3-1/TRBV3-2,.
TGCGCCAGCAGCTTGGTTCAGGGGTGGAACGAGCAGTACTTC,CASSLVQGWNEQYF,TRBJ2-7,.,TRBV5-1,.
TGTGCCAGCAGTGAGACCCGCGCCGGGCAGTACTTC,CASSETRAGQYF,TRBJ2-7,.,TRBV2,.
TGTGCCAGCAGCTTACGTTGGGACCAAGAGACCCAGTACTTC,CASSLRWDQETQYF,TRBJ2-5,.,TRBV11-1,.
TGTGCCAGCAGCTTGGGAACGGGACTACCGAACACCGGGGAGCTGTTTTTT,CASSLGTGLPNTGELFF,TRBJ2-2,.,TRBV7-2,TRBD2
TGTGCCAGCAGCTTAGGTACTGGTCTCTCTGGAAACACCATATATTTT,CASSLGTGLSGNTIYF,TRBJ1-3,.,TRBV11-3,.
TGTGCCAGCGGGTTGGGTGTCAGGGCCTACGAGCAGTACTTC,CASGLGVRAYEQYF,TRBJ2-7,.,TRBV5-6,.
TGCAGTGCTAGTGAGGGAGGGCCTAGGAATGAGCAGTTCTTC,CSASEGGPRNEQFF,TRBJ2-1,.,TRBV20-1,TRBD2
TGTGCCAGCAGCTTGTCAGGGACAACCTACGAGCAGTACTTC,CASSLSGTTYEQYF,TRBJ2-7,.,TRBV7-3,.
TGTGCCAGCAGGGTGGGTATCTCTGGGGCCAACGTCCTGACTTTC,CASRVGISGANVLTF,TRBJ2-6,.,TRBV5-4,.
TGTGCCAGCAGCTCGGGACTAGCGGAGGGGGGTCCCTACAATGAGCAGTTCTTC,CASSSGLAEGGPYNEQFF,TRBJ2-1,.,TRBV11-2,TRBD2
TGTGCCAGCAGTGATGGGCTTTTTAGCTCCTACAATGAGCAGTTCTTC,CASSDGLFSSYNEQFF,TRBJ2-1,.,TRBV2,.
TGTGCCAGCAGTGAAGGCCGAACCAAAAATGAGCAGTTCTTC,CASSEGRTKNEQFF,TRBJ2-1,.,TRBV6-1,.
TGTGCCAGCACAGGACCGCTATATAATGAAAAACTGTTTTTT,CASTGPLYNEKLFF,TRBJ1-4,.,TRBV28,.
TGTGCCAGCAGTTTATTCGGGACAGGGATAGGGGACACCGGGGAGCTGTTTTTT,CASSLFGTGIGDTGELFF,TRBJ2-2,.,TRBV6-2/TRBV6-3,TRBD1
TGTGCCAGCAACACCCCCCCAGTTGGCTACACCTTC,CASNTPPVGYTF,TRBJ1-2,.,TRBV11-3,.
TGTGCCAGCAGCTTTAGGGATACGCAGTATTTT,CASSFRDTQYF,TRBJ2-3,.,TRBV7-2,.
TGTGCCAGCAGCCTTCCGGGACAGGGTCGGGAAAAACTGTTTTTT,CASSLPGQGREKLFF,TRBJ1-4,.,TRBV5-5,TRBD1
TGTGCCAGCAGCTCCAGGGGAGAGGGTCAGCTTCGTGAAAAACTGTTTTTT,CASSSRGEGQLREKLFF,TRBJ1-4,once,TRBV7-9,.
TGTGCCAGCAGCGTAGTTTTGGGTGGGCTAGCGGGACTAAATGAGCAGTTCTTC,CASSVVLGGLAGLNEQFF,TRBJ2-1,.,TRBV9,TRBD2
TGTGCCAGCAGTGATCTTGTCGGACAGGGGAATTCACCCCTCCACTTT,CASSDLVGQGNSPLHF,TRBJ1-6,.,TRBV6-1,TRBD1
TGTGCCAGCAGCTTAAGATTTGGAGGGGCCAAAAACATTCAGTACTTC,CASSLRFGGAKNIQYF,TRBJ2-4,.,TRBV7-2,.
TGTGCCACCAGACATCCGGGACAGGGGGTGTCCCAGCATTTT,CATRHPGQGVSQHF,TRBJ1-5,.,TRBV24-1,TRBD1
TGTGCCAGCAGCGTCCCGAATGGGAATGAAAAACTGTTTTTT,CASSVPNGNEKLFF,TRBJ1-4,.,TRBV28,.
TGTGCCAGCAGCCACGGAGGGACAGGACCCTACGAGCAGTACTTC,CASSHGGTGPYEQYF,TRBJ2-7,.,TRBV7-9,TRBD1
TGTGCCACCAGTGATGCACGGGGCACCTCCCGGGGAGCTTTCTTT,CATSDARGTSRGAFF,TRBJ1-1,.,TRBV24-1,.
TGTGCCAGCAGTATCGGGGGTTCTGGAAACACCATATATTTT,CASSIGGSGNTIYF,TRBJ1-3,few,TRBV6-6,.
TGTGCCAGCAGCTCAAGGGACAGGGTGACCTACGAGCAGTACTTC,CASSSRDRVTYEQYF,TRBJ2-7,.,TRBV5-6,TRBD1
TGTGCCAGCAGCCTTAGGACTAGCGGGAGTCGATACACAGATACGCAGTATTTT,CASSLRTSGSRYTDTQYF,TRBJ2-3,once,TRBV7-2,TRBD2
TGTGCCAGCAGTTTTACAGTCAATCAGCCCCAGCATTTT,CASSFTVNQPQHF,TRBJ1-5,.,TRBV28,.
TGTGCCAGCAGCGCGAGGGACGGCTACACCTTC,CASSARDGYTF,TRBJ1-2,.,TRBV9,.
TGTGCCAGCAGTGGGGACAGGTCCACTGAAGCTTTCTTT,CASSGDRSTEAFF,TRBJ1-1,.,TRBV6-2/TRBV6-3,TRBD1
TGTGCCAGCAGCGTACTCATCGGACTAGCGCCGGGGGATACGCAGTATTTT,CASSVLIGLAPGDTQYF,TRBJ2-3,.,TRBV7-2,TRBD2
TGTGCCAGCAGTAAAGGCGACAGGGGGTTCACTGAAGCTTTCTTT,CASSKGDRGFTEAFF,TRBJ1-1,.,TRBV27,TRBD1
TGTGCCAGTAGTATTCGGACAGGGCCCCAGCCCCAGCATTTT,CASSIRTGPQPQHF,TRBJ1-5,.,TRBV19,TRBD1
TGTGCCAGCGGGTCCCGAGTGTTCAACGAGCAGTACTTC,CASGSRVFNEQYF,TRBJ2-7,.,TRBV6-5,.
TGTGCCAGCAGCGTCCTTATTTCCAATGAGCAGTTCTTC,CASSVLISNEQFF,TRBJ2-1,.,TRBV9,.
TGTGCCAGCTCAGAGGGGTTGGAGACCCAGTACTTC,CASSEGLETQYF,TRBJ2-5,few,TRBV18,.